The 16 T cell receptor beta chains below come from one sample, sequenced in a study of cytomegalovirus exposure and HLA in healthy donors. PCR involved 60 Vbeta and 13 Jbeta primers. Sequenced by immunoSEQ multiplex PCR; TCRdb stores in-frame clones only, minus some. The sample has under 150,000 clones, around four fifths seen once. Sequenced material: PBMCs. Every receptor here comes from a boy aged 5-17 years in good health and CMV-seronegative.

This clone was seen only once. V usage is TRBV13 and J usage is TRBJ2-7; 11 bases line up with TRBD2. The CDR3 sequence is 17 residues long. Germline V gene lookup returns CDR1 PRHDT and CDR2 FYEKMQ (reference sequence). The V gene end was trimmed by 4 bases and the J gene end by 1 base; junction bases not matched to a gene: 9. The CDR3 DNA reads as TGTGCCAGCAGCTCTTTAGCGGGAGGGCCGGAGTCCTACGAGCAGTACTTC. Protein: CASSSLAGGPESYEQYF.

CDR3 DNA: TGTGCCAGCAGCTCCGCGCCAGGTTCTGGGGCCAACGTCCTGACTTTC. Amino acid sequence: CASSSAPGSGANVLTF. The chain links TRBV7-2 to TRBJ2-6; D remains unclear. V dropped 4 bases and J dropped 1 base, with 11 bases sitting between them. Germline values: CDR1 SGHTA, CDR2 FQGNSA. There are 16 residues in the CDR3.

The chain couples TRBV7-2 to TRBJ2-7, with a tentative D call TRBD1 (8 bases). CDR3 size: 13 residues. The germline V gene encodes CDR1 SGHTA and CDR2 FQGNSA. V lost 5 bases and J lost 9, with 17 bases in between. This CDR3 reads CASSPRTGRGQYF. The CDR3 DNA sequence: TGTGCCAGCAGCCCTCGGACAGGGAGGGGGCAGTACTTC. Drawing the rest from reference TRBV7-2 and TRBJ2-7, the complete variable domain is GAGVSQSPSNKVTEKGKDVELRCDPISGHTALYWYRQSLGQGLEFLIYFQGNSAPDKSGLPSDRFSAERTGGSVSTLTIQRTQQEDSAVYLCASSPRTGRGQYFGPGTRLTVT.

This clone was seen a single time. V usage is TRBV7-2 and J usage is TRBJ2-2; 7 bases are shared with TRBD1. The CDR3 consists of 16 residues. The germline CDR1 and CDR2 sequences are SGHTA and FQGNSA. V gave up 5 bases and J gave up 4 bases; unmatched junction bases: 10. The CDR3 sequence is CASSPKSGQATGELFF. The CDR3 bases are TGTGCCAGCAGCCCAAAATCAGGACAGGCCACCGGGGAGCTGTTTTTT.

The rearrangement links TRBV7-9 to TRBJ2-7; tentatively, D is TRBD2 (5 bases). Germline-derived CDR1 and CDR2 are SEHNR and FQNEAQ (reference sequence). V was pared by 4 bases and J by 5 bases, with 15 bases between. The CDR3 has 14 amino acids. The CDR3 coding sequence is TGTGCCAGCAGCTACCGAGGGATGGCGGACGAGCAGTACTTC. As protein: CASSYRGMADEQYF.

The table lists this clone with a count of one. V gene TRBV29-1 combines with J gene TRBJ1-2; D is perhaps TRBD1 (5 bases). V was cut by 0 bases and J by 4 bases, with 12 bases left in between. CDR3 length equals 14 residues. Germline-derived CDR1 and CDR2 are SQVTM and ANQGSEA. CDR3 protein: CSVEEGEGPYGYTF. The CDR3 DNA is TGCAGCGTTGAAGAAGGGGAGGGACCCTATGGCTACACCTTC.

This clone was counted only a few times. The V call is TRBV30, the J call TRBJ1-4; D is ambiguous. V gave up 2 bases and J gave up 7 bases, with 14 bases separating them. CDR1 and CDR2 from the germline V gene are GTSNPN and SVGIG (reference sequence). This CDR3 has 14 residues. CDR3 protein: CAWSSEEVGEKLFF. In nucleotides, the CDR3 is TGTGCCTGGAGTTCTGAGGAAGTAGGTGAAAAACTGTTTTTT.

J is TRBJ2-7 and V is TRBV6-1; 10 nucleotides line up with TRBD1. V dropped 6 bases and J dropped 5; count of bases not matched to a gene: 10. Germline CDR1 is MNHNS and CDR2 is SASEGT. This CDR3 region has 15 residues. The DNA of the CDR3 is TGTGCCAGCAGCCGAGAGACAGGGGGCAGGGACGAGCAGTACTTC. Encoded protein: CASSRETGGRDEQYF.

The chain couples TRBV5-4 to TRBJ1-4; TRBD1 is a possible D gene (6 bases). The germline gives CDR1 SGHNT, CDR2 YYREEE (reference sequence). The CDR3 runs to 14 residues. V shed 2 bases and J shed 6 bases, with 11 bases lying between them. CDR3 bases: TGTGCCAGCAGCTTACAGGGATGGGATGAAAAACTGTTTTTT. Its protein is CASSLQGWDEKLFF.

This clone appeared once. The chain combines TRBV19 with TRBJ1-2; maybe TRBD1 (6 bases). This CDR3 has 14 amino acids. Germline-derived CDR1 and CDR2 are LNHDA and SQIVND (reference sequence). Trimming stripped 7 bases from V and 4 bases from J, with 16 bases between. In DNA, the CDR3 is TGTGCCAGTACCGATTTAGGGACAATCTATGGCTACACCTTC. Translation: CASTDLGTIYGYTF. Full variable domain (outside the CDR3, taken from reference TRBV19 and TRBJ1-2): DGGITQSPKYLFRKEGQNVTLSCEQNLNHDAMYWYRQDPGQGLRLIYYSQIVNDFQKGDIAEGYSVSREKKESFPLTVTSAQKNPTAFYLCASTDLGTIYGYTFGSGTRLTVV.

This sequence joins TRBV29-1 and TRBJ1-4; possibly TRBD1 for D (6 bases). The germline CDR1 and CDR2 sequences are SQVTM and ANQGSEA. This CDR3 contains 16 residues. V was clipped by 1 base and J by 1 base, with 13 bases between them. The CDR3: CSVEAEGGGTNEKLFF. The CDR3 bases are TGCAGCGTTGAAGCCGAAGGGGGGGGAACTAATGAAAAACTGTTTTTT.

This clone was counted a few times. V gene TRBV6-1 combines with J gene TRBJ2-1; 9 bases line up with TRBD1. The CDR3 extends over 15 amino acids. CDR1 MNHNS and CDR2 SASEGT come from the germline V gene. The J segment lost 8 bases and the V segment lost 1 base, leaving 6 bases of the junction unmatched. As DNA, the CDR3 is TGTGCCAGCAGTGAAGACACAGGGGGCTTCGATGAGCAGTTCTTC. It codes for CASSEDTGGFDEQFF.

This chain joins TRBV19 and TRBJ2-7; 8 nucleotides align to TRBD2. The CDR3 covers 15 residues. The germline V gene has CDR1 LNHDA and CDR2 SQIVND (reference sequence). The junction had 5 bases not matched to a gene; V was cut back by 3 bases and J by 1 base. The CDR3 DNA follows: TGTGCCAGTAGTATCCGCGGGGGGACTTCCTACGAGCAGTACTTC. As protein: CASSIRGGTSYEQYF. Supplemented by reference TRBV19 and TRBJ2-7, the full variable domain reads DGGITQSPKYLFRKEGQNVTLSCEQNLNHDAMYWYRQDPGQGLRLIYYSQIVNDFQKGDIAEGYSVSREKKESFPLTVTSAQKNPTAFYLCASSIRGGTSYEQYFGPGTRLTVT.

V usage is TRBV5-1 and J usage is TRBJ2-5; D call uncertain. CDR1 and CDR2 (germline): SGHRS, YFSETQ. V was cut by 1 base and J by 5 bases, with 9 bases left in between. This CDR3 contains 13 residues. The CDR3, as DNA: TGCGCCAGCAGCTTGTCAGGTCCCGAGACCCAGTACTTC. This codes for CASSLSGPETQYF.

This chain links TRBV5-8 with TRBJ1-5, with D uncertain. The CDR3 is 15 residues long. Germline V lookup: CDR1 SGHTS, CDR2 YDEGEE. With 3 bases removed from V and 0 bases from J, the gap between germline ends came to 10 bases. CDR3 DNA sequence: TGTGCCAGCAGCTCCGGGATTAATAGCAATCAGCCCCAGCATTTT. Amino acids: CASSSGINSNQPQHF.

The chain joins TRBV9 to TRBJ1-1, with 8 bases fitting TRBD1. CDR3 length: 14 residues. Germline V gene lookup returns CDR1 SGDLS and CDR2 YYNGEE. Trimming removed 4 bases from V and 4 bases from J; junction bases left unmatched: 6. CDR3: CASSLGQGSTEAFF. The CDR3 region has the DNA TGTGCCAGCAGCTTAGGACAGGGAAGCACTGAAGCTTTCTTT.